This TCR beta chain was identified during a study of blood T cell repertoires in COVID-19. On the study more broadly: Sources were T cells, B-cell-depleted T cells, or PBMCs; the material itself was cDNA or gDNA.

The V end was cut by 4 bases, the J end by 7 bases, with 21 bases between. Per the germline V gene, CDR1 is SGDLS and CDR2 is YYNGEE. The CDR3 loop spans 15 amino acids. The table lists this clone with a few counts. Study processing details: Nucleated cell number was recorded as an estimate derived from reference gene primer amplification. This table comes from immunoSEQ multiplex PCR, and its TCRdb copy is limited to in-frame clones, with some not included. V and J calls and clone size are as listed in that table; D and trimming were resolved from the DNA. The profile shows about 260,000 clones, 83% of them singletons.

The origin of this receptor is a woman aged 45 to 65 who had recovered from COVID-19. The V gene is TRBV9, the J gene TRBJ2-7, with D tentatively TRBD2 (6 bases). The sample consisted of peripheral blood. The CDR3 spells CASSPEGGSMGEQYF. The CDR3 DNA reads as TGTGCCAGCAGCCCCGAAGGAGGGTCAATGGGGGAGCAGTACTTC.